This T cell receptor (beta chain) appears in the sequencing data of a study of OX40 agonist ivuxolimab in advanced cancers. Looking at the study overall: Patients achieving partial responses numbered three: one hepatocellular carcinoma case and two cutaneous melanoma cases.

Autoimmune disease history or systemic immunosuppression excluded patients. The CDR3 is 13 amino acids. The germline gives CDR1 SGDLS, CDR2 YYNGEE. V lost 0 bases and J 1 base, leaving 4 bases between the germline ends. TCRdb keeps only in-frame clones here, not all; method: immunoSEQ multiplex PCR. Of roughly 41,000 clones listed, 70% to 85% are singletons. V usage is TRBV9 and J usage is TRBJ1-2, with unresolved D. The TCR originated in an adult with an advanced solid tumor such as melanoma, head and neck, liver or kidney cancer. The sequenced sample was CD4+ or CD8+ T cells sorted from blood, obtained in a trial of the OX40 agonist ivuxolimab. The CDR3 region has the DNA TGTGCCAGCAGCGTAGTAGATAACTATGGCTACACCTTC. Its translation is CASSVVDNYGYTF.